The clone carrying this T cell receptor beta chain has just one count. The data originate from a study of T cell responses to AZD1222 COVID-19 vaccine. Assay: immunoSEQ multiplex PCR; the TCRdb copy retains only in-frame clones and omits some. In the table there are about 120,000 clones, about nine tenths of which are singletons. Sequences were derived from peripheral blood, sampled 28 days after the second AZD1222 dose. The receptor comes from an adult who received the AZD1222 COVID-19 vaccine.

CDR3 sequence (DNA): TGTGCCAGTAGTACAATAGTTAAAAACTACAATGAGCAGTTCTTC. Its protein is CASSTIVKNYNEQFF. The chain couples TRBV19 to TRBJ2-1; D ambiguous. With 4 bases removed from V and 3 bases from J, the gap between germline ends came to 13 bases. The CDR3 extends over 15 amino acids. Germline V gene data show CDR1 as LNHDA and CDR2 as SQIVND (reference sequence).